A single sample is the source of the 2 T cell receptor beta chains below, sequenced in a study of shared T cell receptors in the human thymus. Assay used: immunoSEQ multiplex PCR; TCRdb lists only in-frame clones, some missing. The table records 550,000 to 800,000 clones, around 85% of them present only once. The sample was also reused in another study, on human thymus T cells.

Sequenced input: thymocytes. These receptors were taken from a girl under three years old with a congenital heart defect.

The CDR3 region is CASSSKTGQAYGYTF. The CDR3, as DNA: TGTGCCAGCAGCTCAAAGACAGGACAAGCCTATGGCTACACCTTC. The rearrangement links TRBV7-3 to TRBJ1-2; a possible D gene is TRBD1 (6 bases). The CDR3 totals 15 residues. V lost 4 bases and J 4 bases, leaving 16 bases between the germline ends. The V gene's germline CDR1 is SGHTA and CDR2 FQGTGA.

V is TRBV7-6 and J is TRBJ1-5, with D perhaps TRBD1 (6 bases). V lost 1 base and J 2 bases, leaving 15 bases between the germline ends. The CDR3 sequence is 17 residues long. The germline V gene has CDR1 SGHVS and CDR2 FNYEAQ. The CDR3 DNA reads as TGTGCCAGCAGCTTAGTGGGAGGGGGTGAGGGCAATCAGCCCCAGCATTTT. Amino acids: CASSLVGGGEGNQPQHF.